This TCR beta chain was captured in a study of a mutant IDH1 vaccine in newly diagnosed glioma. The wider study: Mean patient age was around 40 years; around 62% were male and 37.5% female.

As for this clone: Its target is not known.

This sample's time point: week 35, safety follow-up. Doses of 300 ug of mutant IDH1 20-mer peptide were given with topical imiquimod. Here immunoSEQ multiplex PCR was the method, and the copy in TCRdb shows in-frame clones only, minus some. Among about 68,000 clones, 84% were seen once, and the ten largest hold less than 15%. This receptor was obtained from a young man with glioma. Sequencing used PBMCs, obtained from a glioma patient whose treatment included an IDH1 peptide vaccine.

The CDR3 loop reads CASSSGTYGIMNTEAFF. The DNA of the CDR3 is TGTGCCAGCAGTTCGGGAACTTACGGGATCATGAACACTGAAGCTTTCTTT. The chain links TRBV27 to TRBJ1-1, with D hard to call. This CDR3 comprises 17 residues. The germline V and J ends were trimmed by 4 bases and 0 bases, with 18 bases remaining between them. CDR1 and CDR2 (germline): MNHEY, SMNVEV (reference sequence).